Below, 10 T cell receptor beta chains from the same sample are listed, as sequenced in a study of OX40 agonist ivuxolimab in advanced cancers. Method: immunoSEQ multiplex PCR; TCRdb's copy keeps in-frame clones and lacks some. The sample includes 65,000 to 90,000 clones, almost 90% of them seen just once. Sequencing was performed on CD4+ or CD8+ T cells sorted from blood, taken in a trial of the OX40 agonist ivuxolimab. The receptors were sampled from an adult with an advanced solid tumor such as melanoma, head and neck, liver or kidney cancer.

CDR3 in amino acids: CASSPGQANFYEQYF. The CDR3 coding sequence is TGTGCCAGCAGCCCAGGACAGGCCAACTTCTACGAGCAGTACTTC. The V gene is TRBV5-4, the J gene TRBJ2-7; 7 bases agree with TRBD1. The V gene end was trimmed by 4 bases and the J gene end by 3 bases; junction bases not matched to a gene: 10. Germline values: CDR1 SGHNT, CDR2 YYREEE (reference sequence). The CDR3 extends over 15 amino acids.

V usage is TRBV6-6 and J usage is TRBJ2-1; D possibly corresponds to TRBD2 (6 bases). V lost 6 bases to trimming and J lost 6 bases, with 12 bases between them. The CDR3 loop spans 13 amino acids. CDR1 is MNHNY and CDR2 is SVGAGI in the germline V gene (reference sequence). The CDR3 spells CASSRTSSNEQFF. In nucleotides, the CDR3 is TGTGCCAGCAGCCGTACTAGCAGCAATGAGCAGTTCTTC.

The rearrangement uses TRBV9 and TRBJ2-3; maybe TRBD1 (6 bases). Trimming removed 3 bases at V and 2 bases at J, with 10 bases between. The CDR3 contains 14 residues. Germline assignment: CDR1 SGDLS and CDR2 YYNGEE. CDR3 in amino acids: CASSARDTTDTQYF. CDR3 sequence (DNA): TGTGCCAGCAGCGCACGGGACACCACAGATACGCAGTATTTT.

The chain employs TRBV5-6 and TRBJ1-2; tentative D call: TRBD1 (5 bases). V gave up 1 base and J gave up 5 bases, with 9 bases separating them. This CDR3 is built from 13 residues. CDR1 is SGHDT, CDR2 YYEEEE, per germline. This CDR3 is CASSLNRWYGYTF. The CDR3 DNA reads as TGTGCCAGCAGCTTGAACAGGTGGTATGGCTACACCTTC.

The chain is built from TRBV5-8 and TRBJ2-3; TRBD1 might be the D (6 bases). V lost 0 bases to trimming and J lost 4 bases, with 9 bases between them. The CDR3 runs 14 residues. CDR1 is SGHTS and CDR2 is YDEGEE in the germline V gene. The CDR3 is CASSLDRVPDTQYF. Here the CDR3 DNA reads TGTGCCAGCAGCTTGGACAGGGTACCAGATACGCAGTATTTT.

This clone is a singleton in its sample. V usage is TRBV6-4 and J usage is TRBJ2-2, with 7 bases identical to TRBD1. The germline gives CDR1 MRHNA, CDR2 SNTAGT. Trimming took 5 bases from V and 3 from J; bases not matched to a gene: 3. This CDR3 region has 14 residues. CDR3 loop: CASSSQGDTGELFF. Written as DNA, the CDR3 is TGTGCCAGCAGTAGTCAGGGGGACACCGGGGAGCTGTTTTTT.

This clone was detected many times. The chain carries TRBV5-4 and TRBJ1-2, with D possibly TRBD1 on 5 matching bases. With 4 bases removed from V and 2 bases from J, the gap between germline ends came to 15 bases. CDR1 is SGHNT, CDR2 YYREEE, per germline (reference sequence). The CDR3 spans 15 residues. In DNA, the CDR3 is TGTGCCAGCAGCCTGGGGCTGCAAATAAACTATGGCTACACCTTC. Its translation is CASSLGLQINYGYTF.

The chain couples TRBV7-8 to TRBJ1-6; weak D call: TRBD1 (5 bases). CDR3 length equals 14 residues. From germline, CDR1 is SGHVS and CDR2 FQNEAQ. Trimming stripped 1 base from V and 8 bases from J, with 9 bases between. This chain's CDR3 is CASSLEAGYSPLHF. The CDR3 DNA sequence: TGTGCCAGCAGCTTAGAGGCAGGGTATTCACCCCTCCACTTT.

The chain links TRBV11-2 to TRBJ1-6; 9 bases line up with TRBD1. The CDR3 is 14 residues long. J gave up 14 bases and V 5 bases, and 10 bases lay outside the gene matches. From germline, CDR1 is SGHAT and CDR2 FQNNGV. CDR3 sequence (DNA): TGTGCCAGCAGCGTCCGGACAGGGGAAAGGTCCCTCCACTTT. As protein: CASSVRTGERSLHF.

The chain joins TRBV5-1 to TRBJ2-7, with 10 bases identical to TRBD2. This CDR3 comprises 14 residues. The germline CDR1 and CDR2 sequences are SGHRS and YFSETQ. The V segment lost 5 bases and the J segment 0 bases; nucleotides outside the gene matches: 2. The DNA for the CDR3 is TGCGCCAGCAGTCGGACTAGCGGCTCCTACGAGCAGTACTTC. It yields the protein CASSRTSGSYEQYF.